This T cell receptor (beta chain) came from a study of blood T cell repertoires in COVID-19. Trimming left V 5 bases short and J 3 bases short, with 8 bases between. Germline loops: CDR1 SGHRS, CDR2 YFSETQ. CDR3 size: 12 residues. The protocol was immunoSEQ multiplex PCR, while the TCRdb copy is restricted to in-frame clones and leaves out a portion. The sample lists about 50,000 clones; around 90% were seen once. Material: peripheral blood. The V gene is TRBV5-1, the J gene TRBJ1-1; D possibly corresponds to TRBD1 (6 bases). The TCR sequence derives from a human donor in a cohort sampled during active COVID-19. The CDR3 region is CASRTGYTEAFF. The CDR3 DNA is TGCGCCAGCAGGACAGGTTACACTGAAGCTTTCTTT.